The 7 T cell receptor beta chains reported below all come from one sample, sequenced in a study of cytomegalovirus exposure and HLA in healthy donors. PCR primers comprised 60 Vbeta and 13 Jbeta primers. TCRdb's copy holds only in-frame clones and misses some; the assay was immunoSEQ multiplex PCR. The data contain roughly 100,000 clones, approximately 80% of them singletons. The specimen sequenced was PBMCs. These receptors came from a woman between 18 and 29 years old in good health and CMV-seropositive.

Details on this clone: This same CDR3 is encoded by further DNA sequences in the sample. The CDR3 protein is CASSEAKGALNTEAFF. The CDR3 DNA is TGTGCCAGCAGTGAAGCTAAAGGGGCTCTGAACACTGAAGCTTTCTTT. The V call is TRBV2, the J call TRBJ1-1; D may be TRBD1 (5 bases). The CDR3 sequence is 16 residues long. V was shortened by 0 bases and J by 0 bases, with 11 bases between the two germline ends. Germline loops: CDR1 SNHLY, CDR2 FYNNEI.

V is TRBV19 and J is TRBJ2-7; TRBD2 agrees at 8 bases. With 5 bases clipped from V and 2 bases from J, the junction kept 5 bases outside the gene matches. Germline lookup yields CDR1 LNHDA and CDR2 SQIVND (reference sequence). This CDR3 contains 14 residues. CDR3 nucleotide sequence: TGTGCCAGTAGTGAAGCAGCGGGAGCCTACGAGCAGTACTTC. It codes for CASSEAAGAYEQYF.

The CDR3, as DNA: TGTGCCAGCAGTGGCAGGACAGGGTTCGTGGTAGTAGCGGAGACCCAGTACTTC. Translating gives CASSGRTGFVVVAETQYF. J is TRBJ2-5 and V is TRBV6-1, with 8 bases fitting TRBD1. The CDR3 is 18 residues long. J was trimmed by 5 bases and V by 4 bases; bases with no gene match: 18. CDR1 is MNHNS, CDR2 SASEGT, per germline.

V and J are TRBV7-2 and TRBJ2-1; 9 nucleotides match TRBD1. CDR3 length: 15 residues. The ends lost 6 bases at V and 6 bases at J; junction bases unmatched: 9. Germline CDR1 SGHTA, CDR2 FQGNSA. CDR3 sequence: CASRPPGTGSNEQFF. The CDR3 DNA follows: TGTGCCAGCAGGCCTCCCGGGACAGGGAGCAATGAGCAGTTCTTC. Full variable domain (missing parts from reference TRBV7-2 and TRBJ2-1): GAGVSQSPSNKVTEKGKDVELRCDPISGHTALYWYRQSLGQGLEFLIYFQGNSAPDKSGLPSDRFSAERTGGSVSTLTIQRTQQEDSAVYLCASRPPGTGSNEQFFGPGTRLTVL.

This chain uses TRBV6-5 with TRBJ1-1; D is possibly TRBD1 (6 bases). The CDR3 consists of 16 residues. Germline CDR1 MNHEY, CDR2 SVGAGI. Trimming stripped 2 bases from V and 5 bases from J, with 18 bases between. CDR3: CASSYSGEGVGTEAFF. For the CDR3, the DNA is TGTGCCAGCAGTTACAGCGGGGAGGGGGTCGGGACTGAAGCTTTCTTT.

The genes are TRBV4-1 and TRBJ1-1, with 11 bases aligning to TRBD1. Germline V gene sequence: CDR1 MGHRA, CDR2 YSYEKL. The CDR3 extends over 17 amino acids. V lost 3 bases and J lost 0; bases outside the gene matches: 6. The CDR3 DNA reads as TGCGCCAGCAGCCAGGGGACAGGGGGATTCATGAACACTGAAGCTTTCTTT. As protein: CASSQGTGGFMNTEAFF.

V is TRBV30 and J is TRBJ2-1; weak D call: TRBD2 (5 bases). V lost 1 base and J lost 7, with 23 bases in between. CDR1 is GTSNPN and CDR2 is SVGIG in the germline V gene (reference sequence). This CDR3 region has 17 residues. The CDR3 region is CAWSAMRTVGFRNEQFF. The CDR3 region has the DNA TGTGCCTGGAGTGCAATGAGGACTGTGGGGTTTCGGAATGAGCAGTTCTTC.